The 6 T cell receptor beta chains given below trace back to one sample, sequenced in a study of blood T cell repertoires in COVID-19. This table comes from immunoSEQ multiplex PCR, and its TCRdb copy is limited to in-frame clones, with some not included. Here the sample spans more than 9,500 clones, about four fifths being singletons. The sample comprised peripheral blood. The receptors stem from a woman aged 55-75 years with acute or convalescent COVID-19.

This clone was seen only a few times. The chain has TRBV19 and TRBJ1-2, with D possibly being TRBD1 (5 bases). Trimming left V 5 bases short and J 5 bases short, with 21 bases between. CDR3 size: 16 residues. Germline assignment: CDR1 LNHDA and CDR2 SQIVND (reference sequence). The CDR3 coding sequence is TGTGCCAGTAGTCCTCCGGGACTCGCTCCGAGGTATGGCTACACCTTC. Protein sequence: CASSPPGLAPRYGYTF.

The chain links TRBV12-3 or TRBV12-4 to TRBJ1-5; D uncertain. The CDR3 runs to 11 residues. Trimming shortened V by 6 bases and J by 4 bases, and 4 bases separated the two germline ends. The CDR3 DNA is TGTGCCAGCAGCCTTAATCAGCCCCAGCATTTT. Translation gives CASSLNQPQHF.

J is TRBJ2-2 and V is TRBV19, with a possible D match to TRBD1 (5 bases). The CDR3 has 15 residues. V gave up 3 bases and J gave up 3 bases, with 11 bases separating them. Germline V gene data show CDR1 as LNHDA and CDR2 as SQIVND (reference sequence). CDR3 sequence (DNA): TGTGCCAGTAGTATCCAGGGCGCGGACACCGGGGAGCTGTTTTTT. The encoded protein is CASSIQGADTGELFF.

This chain connects TRBV3-1 (or the pseudogene TRBV3-2) to TRBJ2-7, with D possibly matching TRBD1 (5 bases). This CDR3 contains 14 residues. Germline lookup yields CDR1 LGHDT and CDR2 YNNKEL (reference sequence). Trimming shortened V by 4 bases and J by 5 bases, and 15 bases separated the two germline ends. The CDR3 nucleotides read TGTGCCAGCAGCCCGACTCGGTGGGGCCACGAGCAGTACTTC. Protein sequence: CASSPTRWGHEQYF.

The chain couples TRBV3-1 (or the pseudogene TRBV3-2) to TRBJ2-1, with 7 nucleotides matching TRBD1. The CDR3 is 18 residues long. V dropped 3 bases and J dropped 2; count of bases not matched to a gene: 13. Germline assignment: CDR1 LGHDT and CDR2 YNNKEL (reference sequence). The CDR3 protein is CASSQDEAWQGAYNEQFF. The CDR3 region has the DNA TGTGCCAGCAGCCAGGACGAAGCTTGGCAGGGGGCCTACAATGAGCAGTTCTTC.

V and J are TRBV4-1 and TRBJ1-4; D not resolved. Trimming stripped 1 base from V and 8 bases from J, with 8 bases between. CDR3 length equals 13 residues. In germline, CDR1 is MGHRA, CDR2 YSYEKL. The CDR3 is CASSQVIGEKLFF. The CDR3 bases are TGCGCCAGCAGCCAAGTCATCGGGGAAAAACTGTTTTTT.